Sequencing of this T cell receptor beta chain was carried out in a study of T cells after yellow fever vaccination. V gave up 5 bases and J gave up 4 bases; unmatched junction bases: 5. Germline V gene data show CDR1 as SEHNR and CDR2 as FQNEAQ (reference sequence). The CDR3 is 14 amino acids. TCRdb passed the 5' RACE reads through MiXCR, listing each CDR3 protein once. Of hundreds of thousands of distinct CDR3 sequences listed, approximately 16% are singletons. Points from the study as a whole: The bulk population could contribute abundant contaminating clonotypes to FACS-sorted repertoires.

This clonotype was seen only a few times. Its target is unknown. The TCR originated in a man between 18 and 35 years old who received the YFV17D yellow fever vaccine. Material: PBMCs, obtained about 5 days after the first yellow fever vaccination. This rearrangement joins TRBV7-9 to TRBJ1-2, with 9 bases identical to TRBD1. CDR3 loop: CASSPGDRVYGYTF. The CDR3 DNA sequence: TGTGCCAGCAGCCCAGGGGACAGGGTCTATGGCTACACCTTC.